This note documents a single TCR beta chain sequence. Its antigen is undetermined. This specimen belongs to a study of shared clonotypes between healthy human individuals. Broader study findings: Specimens sampled were limited to blood, with tissue repertoires likely differing. The donor pool, a small one, limited the genetic and exposure-history diversity represented.

Some 30,000 T cell genomes (roughly 300 ng DNA) went into each PBMC replicate. Ten immunoSEQ deep assay plates were used by the authors to sequence unsorted PBMC DNA. TCRdb's copy holds only in-frame clones and misses some; the assay was immunoSEQ multiplex PCR. The data hold about 560,000 clones, with roughly 79% observed a single time. CDR1 and CDR2 from the germline V gene are MNHEY and SVGAGI. The CDR3 runs 15 residues. With 6 bases clipped from V and 7 bases from J, the junction kept 13 bases outside the gene matches. The J gene is TRBJ2-7, the V gene TRBV6-5; TRBD1 aligns across 9 bases. The clonotype was recovered from a middle-aged woman in good health. Some clones in this sample may be carry-over from other donors' samples. Sequenced: PBMCs. CDR3 loop: CASRTGGEVWGEQYF. As DNA, the CDR3 is TGTGCCAGCAGAACAGGGGGCGAGGTGTGGGGGGAGCAGTACTTC.